This T cell receptor beta chain was profiled in a study of T cells and copy number aberrations in small-cell lung cancer (dated by TCRdb to the early 2020s). Regarding the research as a whole: TCR repertoire sequencing was paired with whole-exome sequencing of the same tumor regions to relate T cell metrics to mutations and copy number aberrations. Tumor TCR data were available for 16 to 20 patients, and TCR data from both tumor and normal tissue were available for 14 patients. What the authors observed across the whole study: All specimens were formalin-fixed paraffin-embedded tissue, which is known to introduce sequencing artifacts. Because surgical resection is uncommon in small-cell lung cancer, the study was limited by a small sample size, and the findings need validation. Tumors had lower T-cell density, richness and clonality than adjacent lung tissue, but the difference in density was not significant.

The CDR3 goes from the cysteine to the phenylalanine over 15 residues. Here the CDR3 DNA is all that survives: 45 bases in frame from base 1. Via the germline V gene (reference sequence), CDR1 is GTSNPN and CDR2 SVGIG. Trimming leaves V shorter by 4 bases and J shorter by 7 bases, with the junction holding 13 bases beyond the gene matches. As regards this clone: Its antigen is currently not known. No much larger clone is present one base from it, and per-base qualities are unavailable.

Patients with limited-stage small-cell lung cancer who underwent surgical resection in Hangzhou, China, between about 2007 and 2020 were included as donors. All donors had upfront surgery without preoperative chemotherapy or radiotherapy, and none received immunotherapy before or after surgery. All 19 patients in the sequenced cohort were identified as smokers or heavy second-hand smokers. Adjacent normal lung was collected at least 2 cm from the tumor margin and was morphologically confirmed by two pathologists to be free of malignant cells. To characterize T cell repertoire heterogeneity, the study applied multi-region TCR-beta sequencing to resected limited-stage small-cell lung cancers and to tumor-adjacent lung tissue. Genomic DNA was extracted from FFPE tissue using the AllPrep DNA/RNA FFPE Kit (Qiagen). Using multiplexed V- and J-gene primers, the immunoSEQ hsTCRB Kit amplified TCR-beta CDR3 regions from genomic DNA. Unique DNA barcodes were added in a second PCR, and the samples were pooled together with one negative control and one positive control. The pooled TCR-beta libraries were sequenced using a 150-cycle paired-end protocol on an Illumina MiSeq. The published analysis was carried out like this. Raw sequencing data were processed by Adaptive Biotechnologies into a report containing normalized, annotated TCR-beta repertoires. T-cell density was calculated by normalizing TCR-beta templates to usable DNA, with usable DNA estimated through amplification of housekeeping genes. Richness counted unique rearrangements, and clonality was defined as 1 minus Pielou's evenness. The table comes from immuneACCESS by way of TCRdb, which keeps in-frame sequences with V and J called. Part of the clones is missing from these tables; in studies checked, under half for an unresolved V gene and the rest for unknown reasons. The V and J calls and the clone size are those of that table, but D and trimming were determined from the DNA. Across this sample there are 130 or so clones, with almost 97% seen only once. The ten largest make up 7% of the sample.

The source is a man in his sixties with small cell lung cancer. Rearrangement joined TRBV30 to TRBJ2-4; TRBD2 aligns with 7 central bases. The sample consisted of normal tissue next to the tumor. The DNA sequence reads TGTGCCTGGACCCACTGGGGAGGGGACGGGAACATTCAGTACTTC. Translated, this is CAWTHWGGDGNIQYF.